The present T cell receptor (beta chain) was sequenced within a study of blood T cell repertoires in COVID-19 (dated by TCRdb to the early 2020s). About the study as a whole: Collaborator samples came from the United States, Italy and Spain and covered acute and convalescent phases of COVID-19. The prospective study material was composed of cDNA or gDNA derived from T cells, B-cell-depleted T cells, or PBMCs. The dataset comprised deeply sampled blood TCRbeta repertoires from subjects exposed to, actively infected with, or recovered from COVID-19. The repertoires were released in a freely available public database meant as a resource for research on the immune response to SARS-CoV-2. Samples came from the ongoing ImmuneRACE study (first 160 participants) plus 1,254 subjects from 6 global collaborators. The sample metadata nearly always contained a de-identified subject ID, COVID-19 status, age in years and sex. Where available, HLA class I and class II types were taken from metadata supplied by the sample provider and were not determined by assay-based typing.

Whole blood was collected in K2EDTA tubes by collaborating institutions according to the institutions' own protocols. Collaborator samples were shipped for TCRbeta analysis as frozen whole blood, isolated PBMCs, or DNA extracted from either sample type. General findings and caveats noted by the study authors: Clinical and demographic metadata were provided uncurated, with the amount varying by source and participant.

Regarding this clone: No antigen is known for it. Within one base of it there is no much larger clone, and no base qualities were kept.

TCRbeta CDR3 regions were amplified from genomic DNA by means of the immunoSEQ Assay, a bias-controlled multiplex PCR. As for the original processing: Within the assay, amplification of reference gene primers was used to estimate how many nucleated cells each sample contained. To quantify the absolute abundance of each unique TCRbeta CDR3 rearrangement, sequence reads were collapsed and filtered. Productive Simpson clonality was computed per sample as the square root of Simpson's diversity index over productive rearrangements. TCRdb limited this immuneACCESS table to in-frame rearrangements with V and J called. A share of clones is missing; checked studies link under half to unresolved V genes, and the rest is unexplained. V and J calls and clone size are as listed in that table; D and trimming were resolved from the DNA. The sample has some 79,000 clones on record, around 89% of them singletons. The biggest ten clones account for 14% of the sample.

The CDR3 has 14 amino acids, counting the end cysteine and phenylalanine. The entry retains the CDR3 DNA only, 42 bases that are in frame from base 1. Cut back by 3 bases and 4 bases, the V and J ends lie 10 bases apart. For CDR1 and CDR2, the germline V gene (reference sequence) lists GTSNPN and SVGIG. The sequence links TRBV30 to TRBJ2-6; TRBD2 is a possible D gene, resting on 6 matching bases. The sequencing sample was made of peripheral blood. This clonotype was obtained from a man in his sixties or seventies with active or convalescent COVID-19. The base sequence is TGTGCCTGGAGCGTAGGAGGGGGGGCCAACGTCCTGACTTTC. Its protein is CAWSVGGGANVLTF.